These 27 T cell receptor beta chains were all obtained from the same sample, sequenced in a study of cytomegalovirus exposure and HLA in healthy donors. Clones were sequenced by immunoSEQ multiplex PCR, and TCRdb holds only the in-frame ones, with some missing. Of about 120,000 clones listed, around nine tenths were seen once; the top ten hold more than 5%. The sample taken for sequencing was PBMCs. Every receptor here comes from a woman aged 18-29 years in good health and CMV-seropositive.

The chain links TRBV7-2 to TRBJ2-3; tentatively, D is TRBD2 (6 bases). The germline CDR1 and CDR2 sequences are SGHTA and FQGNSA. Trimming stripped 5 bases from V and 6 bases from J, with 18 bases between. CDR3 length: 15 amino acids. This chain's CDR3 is CASSPGGSFSDTQYF. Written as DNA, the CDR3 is TGTGCCAGCAGCCCCGGGGGATCATTCTCGGATACGCAGTATTTT.

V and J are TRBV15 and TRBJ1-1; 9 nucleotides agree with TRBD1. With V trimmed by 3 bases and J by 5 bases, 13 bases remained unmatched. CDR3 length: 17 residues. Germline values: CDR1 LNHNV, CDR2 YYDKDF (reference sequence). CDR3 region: CATSSYRGLLRSTEAFF. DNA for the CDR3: TGTGCCACCAGCAGCTACAGGGGGCTACTCCGTTCTACTGAAGCTTTCTTT.

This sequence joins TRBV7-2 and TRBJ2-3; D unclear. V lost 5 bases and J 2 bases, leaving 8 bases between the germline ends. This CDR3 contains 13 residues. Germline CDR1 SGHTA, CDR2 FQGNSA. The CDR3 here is CASSPYLTDTQYF. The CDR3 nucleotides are TGTGCCAGCAGCCCTTATCTCACAGATACGCAGTATTTT.

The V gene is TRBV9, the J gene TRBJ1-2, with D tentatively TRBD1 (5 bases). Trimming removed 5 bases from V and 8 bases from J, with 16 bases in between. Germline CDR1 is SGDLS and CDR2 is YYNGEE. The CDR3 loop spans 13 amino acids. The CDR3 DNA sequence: TGTGCCAGCAGTCGAGCGGGGGGGGACGGCTACACCTTC. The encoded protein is CASSRAGGDGYTF. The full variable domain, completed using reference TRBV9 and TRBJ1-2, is DSGVTQTPKHLITATGQRVTLRCSPRSGDLSVYWYQQSLDQGLQFLIQYYNGEERAKGNILERFSAQQFPDLHSELNLSSLELGDSALYFCASSRAGGDGYTFGSGTRLTVV.

The CDR3 nucleotides read TGCGCCAGCAGCCCACAACTAGCGTTTGTTAGGGATGAGCAGTTCTTC. Its translation is CASSPQLAFVRDEQFF. J is TRBJ2-1 and V is TRBV4-3; 7 positions agree with TRBD2. The CDR3 contains 16 residues. In germline, CDR1 is LGHNA, CDR2 YSLEER. Trimming took 4 bases from V and 8 from J; bases not matched to a gene: 14.

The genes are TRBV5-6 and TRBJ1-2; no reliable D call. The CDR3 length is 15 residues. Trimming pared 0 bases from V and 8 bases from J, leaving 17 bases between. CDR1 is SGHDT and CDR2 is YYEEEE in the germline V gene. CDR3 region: CASSLGSGTSGGYTF. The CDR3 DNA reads TGTGCCAGCAGCTTGGGGTCAGGTACATCGGGAGGCTACACCTTC.

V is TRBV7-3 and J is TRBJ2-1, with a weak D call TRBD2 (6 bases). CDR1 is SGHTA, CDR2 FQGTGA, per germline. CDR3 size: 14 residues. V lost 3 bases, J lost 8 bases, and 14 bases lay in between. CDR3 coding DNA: TGTGCCAGCAGCTTTTACGGGGGATCGGATGAGCAGTTCTTC. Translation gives CASSFYGGSDEQFF.

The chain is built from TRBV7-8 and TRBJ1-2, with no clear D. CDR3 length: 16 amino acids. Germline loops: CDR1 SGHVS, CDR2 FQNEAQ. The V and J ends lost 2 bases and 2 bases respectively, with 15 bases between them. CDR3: CASSLLASGSNYGYTF. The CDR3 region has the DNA TGTGCCAGCAGCTTACTGGCTTCGGGATCAAACTATGGCTACACCTTC.

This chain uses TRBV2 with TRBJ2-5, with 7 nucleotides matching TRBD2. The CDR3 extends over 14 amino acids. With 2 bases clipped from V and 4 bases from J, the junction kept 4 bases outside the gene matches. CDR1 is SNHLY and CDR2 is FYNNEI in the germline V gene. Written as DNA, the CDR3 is TGTGCCAGCAGTGAAAGACTAGCCCCAGAGACCCAGTACTTC. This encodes CASSERLAPETQYF.

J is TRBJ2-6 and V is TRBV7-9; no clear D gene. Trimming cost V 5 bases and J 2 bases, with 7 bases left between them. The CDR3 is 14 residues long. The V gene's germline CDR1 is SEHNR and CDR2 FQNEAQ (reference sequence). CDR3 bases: TGTGCCAGCAGCCCCCGAGCTGGGGCCAACGTCCTGACTTTC. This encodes CASSPRAGANVLTF.

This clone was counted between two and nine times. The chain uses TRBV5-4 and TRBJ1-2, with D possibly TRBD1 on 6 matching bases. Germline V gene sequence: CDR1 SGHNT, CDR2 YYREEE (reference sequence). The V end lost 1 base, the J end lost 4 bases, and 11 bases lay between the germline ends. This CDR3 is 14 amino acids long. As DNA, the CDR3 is TGTGCCAGCAGCTTGAGGGGGATAGGCTATGGCTACACCTTC. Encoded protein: CASSLRGIGYGYTF.

CDR3 sequence: CACNREKGTATYF. The DNA of the CDR3 is TGTGCCTGCAATAGGGAGAAAGGCACAGCGACGTACTTC. The chain carries TRBV5-5 and TRBJ2-7, with D perhaps matching TRBD2 (5 bases). CDR1 is SGHKS, CDR2 YYEKEE, per germline (reference sequence). V was shortened by 10 bases and J by 12 bases, with 26 bases between the two germline ends. CDR3 size: 13 residues.

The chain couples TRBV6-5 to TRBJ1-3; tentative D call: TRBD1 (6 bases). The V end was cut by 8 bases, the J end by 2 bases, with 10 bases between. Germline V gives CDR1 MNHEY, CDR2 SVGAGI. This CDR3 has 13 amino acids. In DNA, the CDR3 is TGTGCCAGCCGGTGGGGGCCTGGAAACACCATATATTTT. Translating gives CASRWGPGNTIYF.

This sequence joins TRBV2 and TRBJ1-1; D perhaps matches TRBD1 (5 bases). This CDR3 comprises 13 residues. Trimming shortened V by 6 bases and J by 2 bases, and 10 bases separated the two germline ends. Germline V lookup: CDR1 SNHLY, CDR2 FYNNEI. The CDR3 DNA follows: TGTGCCAGCAGGCTGACAGAAAACACTGAAGCTTTCTTT. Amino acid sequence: CASRLTENTEAFF.

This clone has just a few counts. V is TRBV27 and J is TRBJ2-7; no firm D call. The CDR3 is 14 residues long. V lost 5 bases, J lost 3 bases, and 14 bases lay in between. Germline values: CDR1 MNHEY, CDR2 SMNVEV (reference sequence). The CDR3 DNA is TGTGCCAGCAGTGTCGGTCTTGGTGGCTACGAGCAGTACTTC. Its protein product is CASSVGLGGYEQYF.

The CDR3 reads CASSGTENQPQHF. The DNA of the CDR3 is TGTGCCAGCAGTGGGACAGAAAATCAGCCCCAGCATTTT. This chain joins TRBV6-6 and TRBJ1-5, with TRBD1 matching 7 bases. The V gene's germline CDR1 is MNHNY and CDR2 SVGAGI (reference sequence). V lost 5 bases, J lost 4 bases, and 2 bases stayed unmatched. The CDR3 extends over 13 amino acids.

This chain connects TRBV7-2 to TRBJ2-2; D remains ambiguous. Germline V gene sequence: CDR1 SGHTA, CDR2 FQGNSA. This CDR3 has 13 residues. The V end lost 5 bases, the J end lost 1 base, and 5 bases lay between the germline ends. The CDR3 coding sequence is TGTGCCAGCAGCGTTATGAACACCGGGGAGCTGTTTTTT. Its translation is CASSVMNTGELFF.

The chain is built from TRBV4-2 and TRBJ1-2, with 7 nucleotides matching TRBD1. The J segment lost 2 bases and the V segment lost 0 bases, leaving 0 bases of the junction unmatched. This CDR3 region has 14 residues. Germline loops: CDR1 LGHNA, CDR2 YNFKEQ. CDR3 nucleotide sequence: TGTGCCAGCAGCCAAGAGGACAGGAACTATGGCTACACCTTC. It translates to CASSQEDRNYGYTF.

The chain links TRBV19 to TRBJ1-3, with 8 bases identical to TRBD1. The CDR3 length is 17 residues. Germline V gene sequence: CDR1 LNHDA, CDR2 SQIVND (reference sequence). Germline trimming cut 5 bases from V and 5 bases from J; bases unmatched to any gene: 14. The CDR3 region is CASSYGVGQGSRNTIYF. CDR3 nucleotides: TGTGCCAGTAGTTATGGGGTCGGACAGGGTTCGAGAAACACCATATATTTT.

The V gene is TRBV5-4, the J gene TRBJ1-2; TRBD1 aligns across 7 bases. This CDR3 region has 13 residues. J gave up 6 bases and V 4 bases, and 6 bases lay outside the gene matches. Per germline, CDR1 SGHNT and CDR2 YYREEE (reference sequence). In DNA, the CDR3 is TGTGCCAGCAGCACGGGACAGTACGATGGCTACACCTTC. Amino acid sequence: CASSTGQYDGYTF.

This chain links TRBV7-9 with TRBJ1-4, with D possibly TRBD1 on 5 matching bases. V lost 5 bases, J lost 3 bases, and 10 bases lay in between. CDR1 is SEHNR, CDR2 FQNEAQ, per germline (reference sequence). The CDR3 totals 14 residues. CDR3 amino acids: CASSVTEPNEKLFF. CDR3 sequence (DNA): TGTGCCAGCAGCGTGACAGAACCTAATGAAAAACTGTTTTTT.

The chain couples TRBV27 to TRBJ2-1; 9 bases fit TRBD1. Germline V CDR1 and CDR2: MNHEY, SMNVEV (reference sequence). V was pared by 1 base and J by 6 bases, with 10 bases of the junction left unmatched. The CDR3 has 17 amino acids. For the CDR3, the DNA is TGTGCCAGCAGTTTATTGGTAGGACAGGGGAATCTCAATGAGCAGTTCTTC. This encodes CASSLLVGQGNLNEQFF.

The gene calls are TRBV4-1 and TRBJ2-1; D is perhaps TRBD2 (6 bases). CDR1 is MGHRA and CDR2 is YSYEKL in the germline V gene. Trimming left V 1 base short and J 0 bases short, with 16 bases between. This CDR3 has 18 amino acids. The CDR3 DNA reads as TGCGCCAGCAGCCAAGCCTCCGGGACTCTAAGCTCCTACAATGAGCAGTTCTTC. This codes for CASSQASGTLSSYNEQFF.

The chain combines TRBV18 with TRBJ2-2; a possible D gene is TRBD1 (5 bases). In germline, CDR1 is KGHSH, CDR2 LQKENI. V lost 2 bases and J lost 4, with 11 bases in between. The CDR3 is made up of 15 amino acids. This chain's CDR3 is CASSPIGHSTGELFF. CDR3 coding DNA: TGTGCCAGCTCACCAATTGGACACTCCACCGGGGAGCTGTTTTTT.

The CDR3 here is CASSPIQGVNEQYF. DNA of the CDR3: TGTGCCAGCAGCCCCATACAGGGGGTCAACGAGCAGTACTTC. J is TRBJ2-7 and V is TRBV11-2, with TRBD1 matching 8 bases. The V and J ends lost 5 bases and 5 bases, in that order; junction bases with no gene match: 8. Germline V gene data show CDR1 as SGHAT and CDR2 as FQNNGV. This CDR3 is 14 amino acids long.

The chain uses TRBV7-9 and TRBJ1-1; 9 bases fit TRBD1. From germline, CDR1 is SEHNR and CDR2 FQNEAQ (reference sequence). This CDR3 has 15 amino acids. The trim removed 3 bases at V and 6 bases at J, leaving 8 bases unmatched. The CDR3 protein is CASSLGQGRGAEAFF. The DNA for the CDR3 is TGTGCCAGCAGCTTGGGACAGGGCCGAGGGGCTGAAGCTTTCTTT.

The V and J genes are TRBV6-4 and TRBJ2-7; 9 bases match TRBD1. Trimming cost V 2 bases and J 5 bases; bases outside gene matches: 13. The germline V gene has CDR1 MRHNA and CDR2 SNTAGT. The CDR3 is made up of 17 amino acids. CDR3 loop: CASSDASGTGFGNEQYF. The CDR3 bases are TGTGCCAGCAGTGACGCCTCCGGGACAGGGTTCGGCAACGAGCAGTACTTC.